Detailed here is one T cell receptor beta chain. Its specific antigen is unknown. Base-call qualities are not available, and no considerably larger clone is one nucleotide away. TCRdb lists the instrument as Illumina HiSeq 1500. Through fastp at Q25 and MiXCR, TCRdb rebuilt clones from the public reads, retaining in-frame beta chains. A single entry per CDR3 protein holds the most common genes and DNA from its merged rows. In this sample the table shows under 95,000 distinct CDR3 sequences, approximately 46% of which occur a single time. The ten top clones hold 80% to 95% of the sample. The sample's treatment or condition label is to be understood as: in vitro stimulation with specific CMV peptide epitopes to enrich CMV-specific T cells. The data were obtained in a study of T cell repertoires in cytomegalovirus infection (dated by TCRdb to between 2018 and 2021). With regard to the full study: Peptide stimulations targeted recently identified HLA-C-restricted CMV epitopes, whose presentation resists viral immunomodulation, together with well-studied HLA-B-restricted epitopes. The HLA type of each donor mattered for the analysis, because public TCR beta signatures pointed to carriage of CMV infection along with the matching HLA type. On the study overall, not on this receptor specifically: In both this cohort and an independent roughly 400-donor cohort, the cumulative frequency of public TCR beta family members distinguished carriers of CMV infection plus the relevant HLA type. The ex vivo response was dominated by HLA-C-restricted CMV-specific TCR beta clonotypes, which also provided the single most frequent clonotype in two of eight donors.

The germline V gene sets CDR1 to LGHNA and CDR2 to YNFKEQ. Including the terminal cysteine and phenylalanine, the CDR3 comprises 16 residues. The DNA shown is the 48-base CDR3, in frame from base 1. V and J lose 4 bases and 4 bases, and a span of 17 bases separates them. The rearranged segments are TRBV4-2 and TRBJ2-1, with a tentative D call of TRBD1 or TRBD2, each matching 6 bases. The receptor was isolated from a human donor in good health (CMV status not recorded). Some clones in this sample may be carry-over from other donors' samples. The sequencing used CD8+ T cells from cultured PBMCs, collected from culture after CMV antigen stimulation. The CDR3 protein: CASSLPGQGGYNEQFF. The DNA sequence follows: TGTGCCAGCAGCCTCCCGGGGCAAGGGGGGTACAATGAGCAGTTCTTC.